These 28 T cell receptor beta chains were sequenced from one sample in a study of T cell repertoires and HLA-DP antigens. Libraries were prepared by immunoSEQ multiplex PCR; TCRdb keeps only in-frame clonotypes and omits some of them. The sample lists roughly 110,000 clones, roughly 92% occurring once. These receptors have no known antigen. Specimen: CD4+ T cells from PBMCs. The receptors stem from a woman aged 18-29 years in good health and CMV-seronegative.

With regard to this clone: At one boundary the junction diverges from the germline segment, which might be a read error. The V call is TRBV7-3, the J call TRBJ1-2; D not certain. This CDR3 has 13 residues. Germline CDR1 is SGHTA and CDR2 is FQGTGA. The CDR3 region has the DNA TGTGCCGGCAGCTCCGACCCCGCGGATGGCTACACCTTC. Its translation is CAGSSDPADGYTF.

The chain uses TRBV5-1 and TRBJ1-3; 9 bases line up with TRBD1. After removal of 4 bases from V and 4 bases from J, the junction contained 3 bases not matched to a gene. Germline V gene lookup returns CDR1 SGHRS and CDR2 YFSETQ. The CDR3 is 14 residues long. The CDR3 loop is CASSPGTGGNTIYF. DNA for the CDR3: TGCGCCAGCAGCCCCGGGACAGGGGGAAACACCATATATTTT. The variable domain in full, completed from reference TRBV5-1 and TRBJ1-3, reads KAGVTQTPRYLIKTRGQQVTLSCSPISGHRSVSWYQQTPGQGLQFLFEYFSETQRNKGNFPGRFSGRQFSNSRSEMNVSTLELGDSALYLCASSPGTGGNTIYFGEGSWLTVV.

The chain is built from TRBV7-9 and TRBJ1-1; possible D gene TRBD1, 5 bases. The CDR3 contains 14 residues. Looked up from germline, CDR1 is SEHNR and CDR2 is FQNEAQ (reference sequence). V lost 4 bases and J lost 3, with 12 bases in between. The CDR3 region is CASSYEGVYTEAFF. The DNA of the CDR3 is TGTGCCAGCAGCTATGAAGGGGTGTACACTGAAGCTTTCTTT.

The chain couples TRBV28 to TRBJ1-2, with no clear D. Germline CDR1 is MDHEN and CDR2 is SYDVKM. The CDR3 spans 15 residues. V was trimmed by 9 bases and J by 3 bases, leaving 20 bases between them. CDR3: CASLGSDLVDYGYTF. The CDR3, as DNA: TGTGCCAGTCTTGGATCCGACCTGGTCGACTATGGCTACACCTTC.

The CDR3 reads CASSVGTTATNEKLFF. In DNA form, the CDR3 reads TGTGCCAGCAGCGTAGGGACCACAGCAACTAATGAAAAACTGTTTTTT. The rearrangement joins TRBV9 to TRBJ1-4; no firm D call. Trimming left V 0 bases short and J 0 bases short, with 9 bases between. This CDR3 contains 16 residues. The germline V gene has CDR1 SGDLS and CDR2 YYNGEE.

The chain carries TRBV9 and TRBJ2-7; the match to TRBD2 covers 11 bases. The V gene end was trimmed by 3 bases and the J gene end by 3 bases; junction bases not matched to a gene: 8. CDR1 SGDLS and CDR2 YYNGEE come from the germline V gene. The CDR3 extends over 16 amino acids. The CDR3 DNA sequence: TGTGCCAGCAGCGCTCCCGGGACTAGCGGTTTCTACGAGCAGTACTTC. Translation gives CASSAPGTSGFYEQYF.

The chain employs TRBV4-3 and TRBJ2-1; D call uncertain. Trimming took 0 bases from V and 6 from J, leaving 9 bases between them. The germline CDR1 and CDR2 sequences are LGHNA and YSLEER. The CDR3 consists of 14 residues. The CDR3 sequence: CASSQETQINEQFF. CDR3 DNA: TGCGCCAGCAGCCAAGAAACACAGATCAATGAGCAGTTCTTC.

The chain couples TRBV5-1 to TRBJ1-4; D unclear. The CDR3 covers 15 residues. The germline V and J ends were trimmed by 3 bases and 0 bases, with 9 bases remaining between them. Germline V gene lookup returns CDR1 SGHRS and CDR2 YFSETQ. Here the CDR3 reads CASSSDGSTNEKLFF. CDR3 coding DNA: TGCGCCAGCAGCTCGGACGGATCAACTAATGAAAAACTGTTTTTT.

This chain links TRBV7-2 with TRBJ2-5, with 15 bases identical to TRBD2. Germline CDR1 and CDR2: SGHTA and FQGNSA. This CDR3 spans 17 amino acids. Unmatched junction bases numbered 8, after V lost 4 bases and J lost 5 bases. CDR3 amino acids: CASSSRTSGGADETQYF. The CDR3 DNA follows: TGTGCCAGCAGCTCTCGGACTAGCGGGGGGGCGGATGAGACCCAGTACTTC.

The CDR3 DNA follows: TGTGCCAGCAGCGCCCGGACAGGGGGCGGAGAGACCCAGTACTTC. Amino acid sequence: CASSARTGGGETQYF. V is TRBV9 and J is TRBJ2-5; TRBD1 matches at 11 bases. The germline V gene encodes CDR1 SGDLS and CDR2 YYNGEE. The CDR3 contains 15 residues. V gave up 3 bases and J gave up 4 bases; unmatched junction bases: 5.

The chain uses TRBV7-6 and TRBJ2-5; 12 bases are a match to TRBD1. J lost 5 bases, V lost 4 bases, and 11 bases had no gene match. This CDR3 spans 17 amino acids. CDR1 is SGHVS and CDR2 is FNYEAQ in the germline V gene. Here the CDR3 DNA reads TGTGCCAGCAGCTCGGTCCCGGGACAGGGGGCTGGGGAGACCCAGTACTTC. Encoded protein: CASSSVPGQGAGETQYF.

V is TRBV18 and J is TRBJ1-2, with 11 bases that match TRBD1. V trimming: 0 bases; J trimming: 4 bases; junction bases outside the gene matches: 10. CDR1 and CDR2 (germline): KGHSH, LQKENI. This CDR3 spans 18 amino acids. CDR3 residues: CASSPPPGQGGSLYGYTF. As DNA, the CDR3 is TGTGCCAGCTCACCACCCCCGGGACAGGGGGGATCCCTCTATGGCTACACCTTC.

J is TRBJ1-3 and V is TRBV6-6; 10 bases align to TRBD1. Germline-derived CDR1 and CDR2 are MNHNY and SVGAGI (reference sequence). CDR3 length equals 15 residues. V lost 8 bases to trimming and J lost 0 bases; unmatched junction nucleotides: 4. As DNA, the CDR3 is TGTGCCAGCGGGGACAGGGGCCACTCTGGAAACACCATATATTTT. This translates into CASGDRGHSGNTIYF.

Comments on this clone: The sample holds other DNA sequences that translate to the same CDR3. The rearrangement links TRBV7-3 to TRBJ2-2; TRBD1 or TRBD2 may be the D gene (5 bases each). V lost 6 bases and J 4 bases, leaving 15 bases between the germline ends. Germline V gene lookup returns CDR1 SGHTA and CDR2 FQGTGA. The CDR3 contains 15 residues. CDR3 DNA sequence: TGTGCCAGCAGTCCTGGGGACCGCACCACCGGGGAGCTGTTTTTT. Its translation: CASSPGDRTTGELFF.

The gene calls are TRBV11-3 and TRBJ2-2; D is possibly TRBD1 (5 bases). CDR1 and CDR2 (germline): SGHNT, YENEEA. The germline V and J ends were trimmed by 1 base and 6 bases, with 6 bases remaining between them. The CDR3 runs to 13 residues. As DNA, the CDR3 is TGTGCCAGCAGCTTAGGGGGCCCCGGGGAGCTGTTTTTT. This codes for CASSLGGPGELFF.

V gene TRBV10-2 combines with J gene TRBJ2-3; D tentatively fits TRBD1 or TRBD2 (5 bases each). Germline CDR1 reads WSHSY; CDR2 reads SAAADI. Trimming took off 0 bases at V and 6 bases at J, with 16 bases between the two ends. The CDR3 extends over 16 amino acids. Here the CDR3 DNA reads TGCGCCAGCAGTGAGTCGAGGGGCAGAAGCTCTGATACGCAGTATTTT. Amino acids: CASSESRGRSSDTQYF.

The gene calls are TRBV28 and TRBJ2-7; TRBD1 aligns across 9 bases. CDR1 and CDR2 (germline): MDHEN, SYDVKM. The CDR3 is 18 amino acids. Trimming at V came to 5 bases and at J to 2 bases, leaving 16 bases not matched to a gene. The CDR3 DNA reads TGTGCCAGCAGTCTAGATACCTTCGGACAGGGGCCCCCCTACGAGCAGTACTTC. Translation gives CASSLDTFGQGPPYEQYF. Together with reference TRBV28 and TRBJ2-7, the CDR3 gives the full variable domain: DVKVTQSSRYLVKRTGEKVFLECVQDMDHENMFWYRQDPGLGLRLIYFSYDVKMKEKGDIPEGYSVSREKKERFSLILESASTNQTSMYLCASSLDTFGQGPPYEQYFGPGTRLTVT.

The genes are TRBV2 and TRBJ1-4, with D possibly being TRBD1 (6 bases). Germline V gives CDR1 SNHLY, CDR2 FYNNEI. The V end was cut by 8 bases, the J end by 5 bases, with 12 bases between. The CDR3 loop spans 13 amino acids. The CDR3 sequence: CASRDTQNEKLFF. The DNA of the CDR3 is TGTGCCAGCCGGGACACACAAAATGAAAAACTGTTTTTT.

The chain has TRBV4-1 and TRBJ2-1; 10 nucleotides match TRBD2. This CDR3 region has 17 residues. The ends lost 0 bases at V and 4 bases at J; junction bases unmatched: 6. Germline lookup yields CDR1 MGHRA and CDR2 YSYEKL. The CDR3 DNA is TGCGCCAGCAGCCAAGATAGAGGTAGCGGGGGGTACAATGAGCAGTTCTTC. Translated, it gives CASSQDRGSGGYNEQFF.

The J gene is TRBJ2-1, the V gene TRBV30; 7 bases are shared with TRBD2. The germline V gene has CDR1 GTSNPN and CDR2 SVGIG (reference sequence). This CDR3 is built from 14 residues. V dropped 0 bases and J dropped 8; count of bases not matched to a gene: 7. The CDR3 coding sequence is TGTGCCTGGAGTGTACTTGCGGGAGTTGATGAGCAGTTCTTC. It yields the protein CAWSVLAGVDEQFF. Complete variable domain (other parts from reference TRBV30 and TRBJ2-1): SQTIHQWPATLVQPVGSPLSLECTVEGTSNPNLYWYRQAAGRGLQLLFYSVGIGQISSEVPQNLSASRPQDRQFILSSKKLLLSDSGFYLCAWSVLAGVDEQFFGPGTRLTVL.

The chain employs TRBV4-1 and TRBJ2-1; a possible D gene is TRBD1 (6 bases). CDR3 length: 14 amino acids. The germline gives CDR1 MGHRA, CDR2 YSYEKL. V was shortened by 5 bases and J by 4 bases, with 12 bases between the two germline ends. The DNA of the CDR3 is TGCGCCAGCAGCGCTACAGGGAAATACAATGAGCAGTTCTTC. Encoded protein: CASSATGKYNEQFF.

The chain joins TRBV7-2 to TRBJ2-1; TRBD2 aligns across 7 bases. J was trimmed by 15 bases and V by 1 base; bases with no gene match: 12. Germline V gene data show CDR1 as SGHTA and CDR2 as FQGNSA. The CDR3 contains 14 residues. CDR3 amino acids: CASSLDVAGPRVFF. CDR3 nucleotides: TGTGCCAGCAGCTTAGATGTAGCGGGCCCAAGGGTGTTCTTC.

The V call is TRBV6-6, the J call TRBJ2-7; weak D call: TRBD2 (7 bases). Deletions cut 0 bases from V and 2 bases from J, with 14 bases between. Germline V lookup: CDR1 MNHNY, CDR2 SVGAGI (reference sequence). The CDR3 consists of 16 residues. The CDR3, as DNA: TGTGCCAGCAGTTACTCGAAGGGGGGGAGGCCCTACGAGCAGTACTTC. It is translated as CASSYSKGGRPYEQYF.

This rearrangement joins TRBV29-1 to TRBJ2-5; D gene ambiguous. This CDR3 comprises 15 residues. CDR1 and CDR2 from the germline V gene are SQVTM and ANQGSEA. V dropped 5 bases and J dropped 4 bases, with 20 bases sitting between them. CDR3 residues: CSVLLLSARSETQYF. The CDR3 bases are TGCAGCGTTCTCCTACTAAGCGCGAGGTCAGAGACCCAGTACTTC.

The chain joins TRBV6-5 to TRBJ2-6; the D is unclear. The CDR3 totals 15 residues. Germline CDR1 and CDR2: MNHEY and SVGAGI. Trimming stripped 4 bases from V and 2 bases from J, with 9 bases between. In DNA, the CDR3 is TGTGCCAGCAGTTTGACCTCCACTGGGGCCAACGTCCTGACTTTC. As protein: CASSLTSTGANVLTF.

This clone turned up a few times. This rearrangement joins TRBV30 to TRBJ1-1; D ambiguous. Trimming removed 2 bases from V and 1 base from J, with 11 bases in between. The CDR3 consists of 14 residues. The germline CDR1 and CDR2 sequences are GTSNPN and SVGIG (reference sequence). For the CDR3, the DNA is TGTGCCTGGAGTTACGGGCCAGCGAACACTGAAGCTTTCTTT. This gives the protein CAWSYGPANTEAFF.

The rearrangement joins TRBV7-8 to TRBJ2-1; 10 positions agree with TRBD2. This CDR3 region has 16 residues. The germline gives CDR1 SGHVS, CDR2 FQNEAQ. The V segment lost 5 bases and the J segment 4 bases; nucleotides outside the gene matches: 8. This chain's CDR3 is CASSRSERGGYNEQFF. The DNA of the CDR3 is TGTGCCAGCAGCCGTAGTGAGCGGGGGGGATACAATGAGCAGTTCTTC.

This chain connects TRBV10-1 to TRBJ2-2, with TRBD1 matching over 10 bases. Trimming removed 1 base from V and 5 bases from J; junction bases left unmatched: 4. Germline-derived CDR1 and CDR2 are WNHNN and SYGVQD (reference sequence). The CDR3 is 16 amino acids. This chain's CDR3 is CASSEWGTGATGELFF. The CDR3 DNA reads TGCGCCAGCAGTGAGTGGGGGACAGGGGCGACCGGGGAGCTGTTTTTT.